Below are 12 T cell receptor beta chains sequenced from a single sample in a study of blood T cell repertoires in COVID-19. Using immunoSEQ multiplex PCR, the repertoire was profiled, and TCRdb retains in-frame clones only, with some absent. This repertoire shows about 91,000 clones, approximately 90% found once; its top ten account for 4% to 5.5%. Material for sequencing was peripheral blood. The receptors were gathered from a man in his 70s with acute or convalescent COVID-19.

The chain uses TRBV7-9 and TRBJ2-1; 9 nucleotides line up with TRBD2. J gave up 3 bases and V 4 bases, and 10 bases lay outside the gene matches. Germline V gene data show CDR1 as SEHNR and CDR2 as FQNEAQ (reference sequence). The CDR3 length is 17 residues. This chain's CDR3 is CASSSDSSGAGYNEQFF. CDR3 DNA: TGTGCCAGCAGCTCAGATTCTAGCGGGGCTGGCTACAATGAGCAGTTCTTC.

The chain uses TRBV3-1 (or the pseudogene TRBV3-2) and TRBJ2-5; 15 positions agree with TRBD2. Trimming took 2 bases from V and 5 from J; bases not matched to a gene: 18. CDR3 length: 21 amino acids. Germline V gene sequence: CDR1 LGHDT, CDR2 YNNKEL (reference sequence). CDR3 residues: CASSQLDGLAGGPRLEETQYF. Written as DNA, the CDR3 is TGTGCCAGCAGCCAACTCGACGGACTAGCGGGGGGGCCTAGGTTGGAGGAGACCCAGTACTTC.

This chain connects TRBV11-3 to TRBJ2-2; 7 positions match TRBD2. Trimming took 4 bases from V and 4 from J; bases not matched to a gene: 6. Germline CDR1 reads SGHNT; CDR2 reads YENEEA. The CDR3 is made up of 15 amino acids. The CDR3, as DNA: TGTGCCAGCAGCTCGGGGAGGGCTGGCACCGGGGAGCTGTTTTTT. This codes for CASSSGRAGTGELFF.

The chain employs TRBV12-2 and TRBJ1-5; the table's D call of TRBD1 was not tested on the DNA. TRBV12-2 is flagged as a pseudogene. This CDR3 spans 14 amino acids. Here the CDR3 DNA reads TGTGCAAGTCGCCCAAGACAGGGAGGACAGCCCCAGCATTTT. It yields the protein CASRPRQGGQPQHF.

The V gene is TRBV19, the J gene TRBJ1-4, with TRBD1 matching over 10 bases. Trimming took 6 bases from V and 0 from J; bases not matched to a gene: 7. Germline V gene sequence: CDR1 LNHDA, CDR2 SQIVND (reference sequence). The CDR3 covers 17 residues. The CDR3 bases are TGTGCCAGTAGCACGACAGGGGGCCCTGCAACTAATGAAAAACTGTTTTTT. Its protein is CASSTTGGPATNEKLFF.

The J gene is TRBJ1-2, the V gene TRBV3-1 (or the pseudogene TRBV3-2), with a possible D match to TRBD1 (5 bases). Germline CDR1 is LGHDT and CDR2 is YNNKEL (reference sequence). This CDR3 is built from 14 residues. Deletions cut 4 bases from V and 2 bases from J, with 11 bases between. This chain's CDR3 is CASSPPGGNYGYTF. The CDR3 nucleotides read TGTGCCAGCAGCCCCCCTGGGGGGAACTATGGCTACACCTTC.

V is TRBV9 and J is TRBJ1-5; 11 bases match TRBD1. This CDR3 spans 16 amino acids. V trimming: 0 bases; J trimming: 8 bases; junction bases outside the gene matches: 7. Germline V lookup: CDR1 SGDLS, CDR2 YYNGEE. CDR3 loop: CASSVGTGGAVEPQHF. The CDR3 DNA sequence: TGTGCCAGCAGCGTAGGGACAGGGGGCGCGGTAGAGCCCCAGCATTTT.

This chain joins TRBV5-6 and TRBJ2-2; 9 bases line up with TRBD2. Trimming at V came to 0 bases and at J to 5 bases, leaving 5 bases not matched to a gene. CDR3 size: 16 residues. Per germline, CDR1 SGHDT and CDR2 YYEEEE. The CDR3 bases are TGTGCCAGCAGCTTGGTGCTAGCGGGGCGGACCGGGGAGCTGTTTTTT. Translating gives CASSLVLAGRTGELFF.

This clone was picked up one time. The chain uses TRBV5-1 and TRBJ2-2, with D perhaps matching TRBD2 (6 bases). CDR3 size: 16 residues. V was trimmed by 1 base and J by 1 base, leaving 11 bases between them. Germline V lookup: CDR1 SGHRS, CDR2 YFSETQ. The CDR3 DNA reads as TGCGCCAGCAGCTTGAGGCAGGGAGGGAACACCGGGGAGCTGTTTTTT. This encodes CASSLRQGGNTGELFF.

This rearrangement joins TRBV4-2 to TRBJ1-5; D gene uncertain. Trimming pared 1 base from V and 7 bases from J, leaving 11 bases between. The CDR3 consists of 14 residues. The germline V gene encodes CDR1 LGHNA and CDR2 YNFKEQ. In DNA, the CDR3 is TGTGCCAGCAGCCAAGTCAGGTGGGTCCAGCCCCAGCATTTT. This gives the protein CASSQVRWVQPQHF.

The gene calls are TRBV7-8 and TRBJ2-2; 7 bases agree with TRBD1. This CDR3 is 17 amino acids long. Germline V lookup: CDR1 SGHVS, CDR2 FQNEAQ. J gave up 3 bases and V 5 bases, and 12 bases lay outside the gene matches. For the CDR3, the DNA is TGTGCCAGCAGCGAACGAGGGGGCAGCTTTGACACCGGGGAGCTGTTTTTT. Translation gives CASSERGGSFDTGELFF.

This clone was seen just once. V is TRBV18 and J is TRBJ2-6; a weak D match, TRBD2 (6 bases). The germline V gene has CDR1 KGHSH and CDR2 LQKENI. CDR3 length equals 19 residues. Trimming left V 2 bases short and J 0 bases short, with 17 bases between. In nucleotides, the CDR3 is TGTGCCAGCTCACCATTAACCGGGACTGGGAGCTCTGGGGCCAACGTCCTGACTTTC. Translation gives CASSPLTGTGSSGANVLTF. Together with reference TRBV18 and TRBJ2-6, the CDR3 gives the full variable domain: NAGVMQNPRHLVRRRGQEARLRCSPMKGHSHVYWYRQLPEEGLKFMVYLQKENIIDESGMPKERFSAEFPKEGPSILRIQQVVRGDSAAYFCASSPLTGTGSSGANVLTFGAGSRLTVL.